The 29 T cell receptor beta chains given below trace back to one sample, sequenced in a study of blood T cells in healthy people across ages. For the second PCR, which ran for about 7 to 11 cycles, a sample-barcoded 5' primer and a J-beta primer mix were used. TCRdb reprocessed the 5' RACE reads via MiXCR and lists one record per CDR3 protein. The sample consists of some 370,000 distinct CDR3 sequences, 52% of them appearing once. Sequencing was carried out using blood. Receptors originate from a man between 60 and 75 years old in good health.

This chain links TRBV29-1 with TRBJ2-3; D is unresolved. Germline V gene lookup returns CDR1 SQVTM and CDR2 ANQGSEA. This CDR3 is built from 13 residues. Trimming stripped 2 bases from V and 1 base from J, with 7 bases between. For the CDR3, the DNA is TGCAGCGTTGAACGTTCGGGCACAGATACGCAGTATTTT. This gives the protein CSVERSGTDTQYF.

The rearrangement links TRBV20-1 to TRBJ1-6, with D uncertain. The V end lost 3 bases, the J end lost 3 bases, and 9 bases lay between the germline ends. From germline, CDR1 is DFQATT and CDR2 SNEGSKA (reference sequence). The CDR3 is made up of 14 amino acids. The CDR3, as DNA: TGCAGTGCTAGGGAGGGAAGCTATAATTCACCCCTCCACTTT. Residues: CSAREGSYNSPLHF.

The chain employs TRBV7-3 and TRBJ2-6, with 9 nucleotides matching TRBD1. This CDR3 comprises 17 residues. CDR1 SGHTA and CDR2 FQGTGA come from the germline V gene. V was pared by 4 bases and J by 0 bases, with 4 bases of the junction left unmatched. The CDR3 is CASSSQGARSGANVLTF. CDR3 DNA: TGTGCCAGCAGCTCACAGGGGGCCCGCTCTGGGGCCAACGTCCTGACTTTC.

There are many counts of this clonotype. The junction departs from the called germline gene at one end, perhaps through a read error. CDR3 protein: CSASPLGTGGAYNSPLHF. CDR3 DNA sequence: TGCAGTGCTAGTCCCCTTGGGACAGGGGGCGCCTACAATTCACCCCTCCACTTT. The chain joins TRBV20-1 to TRBJ1-6; TRBD1 matches at 12 bases. Germline CDR1 DFQATT, CDR2 SNEGSKA (reference sequence). The CDR3 contains 18 residues.

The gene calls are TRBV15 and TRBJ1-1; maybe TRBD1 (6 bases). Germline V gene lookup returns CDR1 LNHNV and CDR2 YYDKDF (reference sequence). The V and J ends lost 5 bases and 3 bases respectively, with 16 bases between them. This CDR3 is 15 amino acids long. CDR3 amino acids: CATSYGQGQDTEAFF. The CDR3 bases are TGTGCCACCAGCTACGGGCAGGGGCAGGACACTGAAGCTTTCTTT. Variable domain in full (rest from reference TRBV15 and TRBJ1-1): DAMVIQNPRYQVTQFGKPVTLSCSQTLNHNVMYWYQQKSSQAPKLLFHYYDKDFNNEADTPDNFQSRRPNTSFCFLDIRSPGLGDTAMYLCATSYGQGQDTEAFFGQGTRLTVV.

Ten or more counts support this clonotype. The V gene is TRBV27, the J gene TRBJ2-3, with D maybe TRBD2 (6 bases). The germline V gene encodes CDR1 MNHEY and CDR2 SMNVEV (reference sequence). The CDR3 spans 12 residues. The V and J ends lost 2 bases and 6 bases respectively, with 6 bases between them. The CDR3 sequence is CASSLSGDTQYF. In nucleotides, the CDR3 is TGTGCCAGCAGTTTAAGCGGGGATACGCAGTATTTT.

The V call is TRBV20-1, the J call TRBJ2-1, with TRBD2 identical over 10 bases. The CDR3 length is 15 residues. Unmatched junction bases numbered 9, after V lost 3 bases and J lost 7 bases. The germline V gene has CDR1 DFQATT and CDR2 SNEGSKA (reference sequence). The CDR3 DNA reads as TGCAGTGCTAGGGCTCATAGCGGGAGGATGAATGAGCAGTTCTTC. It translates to CSARAHSGRMNEQFF.

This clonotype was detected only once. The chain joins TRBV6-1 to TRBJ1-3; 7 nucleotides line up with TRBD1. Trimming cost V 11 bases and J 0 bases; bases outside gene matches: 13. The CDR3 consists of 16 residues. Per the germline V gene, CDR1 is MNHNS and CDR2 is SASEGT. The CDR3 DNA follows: TGTGCCGGCACCTTTGTCCGGGACAGCTCTGGAAACACCATATATTTT. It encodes CAGTFVRDSSGNTIYF.

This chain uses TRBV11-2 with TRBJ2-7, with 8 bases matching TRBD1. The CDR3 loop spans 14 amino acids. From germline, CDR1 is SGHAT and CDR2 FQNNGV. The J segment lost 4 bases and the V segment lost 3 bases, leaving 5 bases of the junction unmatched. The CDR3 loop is CASSFTGGWYEQYF. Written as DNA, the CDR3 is TGTGCCAGCAGCTTTACAGGGGGTTGGTACGAGCAGTACTTC.

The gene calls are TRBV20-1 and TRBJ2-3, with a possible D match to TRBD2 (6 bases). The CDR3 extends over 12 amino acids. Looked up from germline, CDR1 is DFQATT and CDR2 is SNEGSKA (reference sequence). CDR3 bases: TGCAGGGTGACTAGTCCTCCAGATACGCAGTATTTT. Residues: CRVTSPPDTQYF.

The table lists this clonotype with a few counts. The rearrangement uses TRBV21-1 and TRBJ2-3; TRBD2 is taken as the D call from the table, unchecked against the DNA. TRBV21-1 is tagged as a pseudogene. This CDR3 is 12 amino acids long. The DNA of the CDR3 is TGTGCCAGCCCGGGAGGGCCTGATACGCAGTATTTT. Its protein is CASPGGPDTQYF.

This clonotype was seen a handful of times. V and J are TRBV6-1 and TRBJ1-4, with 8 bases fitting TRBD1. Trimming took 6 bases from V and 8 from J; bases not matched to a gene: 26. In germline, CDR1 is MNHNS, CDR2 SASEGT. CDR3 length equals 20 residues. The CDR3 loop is CASSPTTRTGPFGVYEKLFF. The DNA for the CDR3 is TGTGCCAGCAGCCCTACTACCCGGACAGGGCCATTCGGGGTCTACGAAAAACTGTTTTTT.

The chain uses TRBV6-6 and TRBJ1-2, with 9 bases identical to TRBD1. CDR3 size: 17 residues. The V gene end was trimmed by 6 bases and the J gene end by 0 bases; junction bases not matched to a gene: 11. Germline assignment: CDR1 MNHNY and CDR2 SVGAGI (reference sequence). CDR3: CASSRTGTGSANYGYTF. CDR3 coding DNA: TGTGCCAGCAGCAGAACCGGGACAGGGTCAGCTAACTATGGCTACACCTTC.

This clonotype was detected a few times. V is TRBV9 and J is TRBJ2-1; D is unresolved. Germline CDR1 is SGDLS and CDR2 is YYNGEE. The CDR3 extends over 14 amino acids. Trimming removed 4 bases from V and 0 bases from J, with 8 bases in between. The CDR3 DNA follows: TGTGCCAGCAGCACCGCTGGCTCCTACAATGAGCAGTTCTTC. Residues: CASSTAGSYNEQFF.

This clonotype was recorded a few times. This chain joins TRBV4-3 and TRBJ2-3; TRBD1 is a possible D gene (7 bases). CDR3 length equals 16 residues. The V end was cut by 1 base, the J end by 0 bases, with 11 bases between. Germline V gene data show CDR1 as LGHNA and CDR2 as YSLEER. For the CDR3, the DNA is TGCGCCAGCAGCCAAGGCCCAGGGGGGAGCACAGATACGCAGTATTTT. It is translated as CASSQGPGGSTDTQYF.

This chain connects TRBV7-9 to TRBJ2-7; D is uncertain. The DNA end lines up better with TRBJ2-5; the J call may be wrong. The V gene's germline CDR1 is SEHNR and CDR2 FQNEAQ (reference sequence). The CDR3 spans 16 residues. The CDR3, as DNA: TGTGCCAGCAGCTTGGCCTTTTCGGCGGATAAAGAGACCCAGTACTTC. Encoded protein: CASSLAFSADKETQYF.

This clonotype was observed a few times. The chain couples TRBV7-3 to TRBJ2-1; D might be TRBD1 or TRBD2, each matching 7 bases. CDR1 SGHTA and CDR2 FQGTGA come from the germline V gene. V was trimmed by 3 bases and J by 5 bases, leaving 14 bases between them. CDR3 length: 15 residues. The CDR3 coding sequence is TGTGCCAGCAGCTTTCAGGGGGGGCGTGACAATGAGCAGTTCTTC. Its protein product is CASSFQGGRDNEQFF.

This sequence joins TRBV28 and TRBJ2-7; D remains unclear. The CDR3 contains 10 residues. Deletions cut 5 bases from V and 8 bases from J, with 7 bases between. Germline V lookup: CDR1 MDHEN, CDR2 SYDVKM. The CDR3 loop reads CASSQVQQYF. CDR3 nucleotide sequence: TGTGCCAGCAGTCAGGTCCAGCAGTACTTC.

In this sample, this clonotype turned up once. CDR3 region: CASSSRLAGEVAKNIQYF. Written as DNA, the CDR3 is TGTGCCAGCAGCTCGCGTCTAGCGGGAGAGGTAGCCAAAAACATTCAGTACTTC. The chain employs TRBV6-2 or TRBV6-3 and TRBJ2-4; 10 bases map to TRBD2. This CDR3 spans 18 amino acids. The germline CDR1 and CDR2 sequences are MNHEY and SVGEGT. The V and J ends lost 6 bases and 0 bases, in that order; junction bases with no gene match: 11.

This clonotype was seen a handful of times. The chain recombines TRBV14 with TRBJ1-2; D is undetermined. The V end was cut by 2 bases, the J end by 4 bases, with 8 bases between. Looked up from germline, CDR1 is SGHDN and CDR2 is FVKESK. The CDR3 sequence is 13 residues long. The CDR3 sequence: CASSQPPSYGYTF. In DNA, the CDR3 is TGTGCCAGCAGCCAACCCCCGAGCTATGGCTACACCTTC.

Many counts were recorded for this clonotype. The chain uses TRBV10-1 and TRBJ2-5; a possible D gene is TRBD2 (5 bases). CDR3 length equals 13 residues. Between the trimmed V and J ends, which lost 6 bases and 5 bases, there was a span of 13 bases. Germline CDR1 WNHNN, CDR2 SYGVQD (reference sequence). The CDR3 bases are TGCGCCAGCAGCCCCGATACGGGGGAGACCCAGTACTTC. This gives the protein CASSPDTGETQYF.

CDR3 region: CASSSWAGSSTDTQYF. As DNA, the CDR3 is TGTGCCAGCAGTTCCTGGGCTGGGAGTAGCACAGATACGCAGTATTTT. V is TRBV27 and J is TRBJ2-3; perhaps TRBD2 as D (5 bases). Germline CDR1 is MNHEY and CDR2 is SMNVEV (reference sequence). The V end lost 4 bases, the J end lost 0 bases, and 14 bases lay between the germline ends. The CDR3 totals 16 residues.

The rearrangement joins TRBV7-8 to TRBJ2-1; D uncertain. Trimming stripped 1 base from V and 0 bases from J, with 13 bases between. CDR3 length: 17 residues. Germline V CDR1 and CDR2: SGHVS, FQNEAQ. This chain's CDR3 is CASSLGGWTSSYNEQFF. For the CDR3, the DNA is TGTGCCAGCAGCTTAGGAGGTTGGACGAGCTCCTACAATGAGCAGTTCTTC.

CDR3 in DNA: TGTGCCAGCAGCTTAGGGGGGGGAAGCAATCAGCCCCAGCATTTT. Its protein product is CASSLGGGSNQPQHF. The V call is TRBV7-2, the J call TRBJ1-5, with D maybe TRBD1 (5 bases). Trimming stripped 1 base from V and 1 base from J, with 8 bases between. Germline CDR1 is SGHTA and CDR2 is FQGNSA. The CDR3 spans 15 residues. The entire variable domain, with the rest obtained from reference TRBV7-2 and TRBJ1-5, is as follows: GAGVSQSPSNKVTEKGKDVELRCDPISGHTALYWYRQSLGQGLEFLIYFQGNSAPDKSGLPSDRFSAERTGGSVSTLTIQRTQQEDSAVYLCASSLGGGSNQPQHFGDGTRLSIL.

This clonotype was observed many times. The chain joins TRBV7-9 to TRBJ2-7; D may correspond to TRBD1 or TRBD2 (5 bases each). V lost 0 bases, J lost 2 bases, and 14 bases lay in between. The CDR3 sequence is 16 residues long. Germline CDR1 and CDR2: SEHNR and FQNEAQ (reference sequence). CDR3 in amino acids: CASSLARGLSAYEQYF. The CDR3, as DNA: TGTGCCAGCAGCTTAGCGAGGGGCCTATCGGCCTACGAGCAGTACTTC.

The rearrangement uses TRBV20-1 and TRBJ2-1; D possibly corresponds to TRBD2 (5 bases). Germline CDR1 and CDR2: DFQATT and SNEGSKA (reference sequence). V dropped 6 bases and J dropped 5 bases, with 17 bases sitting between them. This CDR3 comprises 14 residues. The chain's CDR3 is CSAPLGRGNNEQFF. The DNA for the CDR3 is TGCAGTGCGCCTTTGGGCCGGGGAAACAATGAGCAGTTCTTC.

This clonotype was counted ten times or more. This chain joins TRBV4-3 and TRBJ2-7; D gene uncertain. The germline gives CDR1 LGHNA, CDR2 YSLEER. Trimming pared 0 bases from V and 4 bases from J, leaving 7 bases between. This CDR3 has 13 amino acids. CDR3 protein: CASSQELRYEQYF. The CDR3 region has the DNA TGCGCCAGCAGCCAAGAATTACGGTACGAGCAGTACTTC.

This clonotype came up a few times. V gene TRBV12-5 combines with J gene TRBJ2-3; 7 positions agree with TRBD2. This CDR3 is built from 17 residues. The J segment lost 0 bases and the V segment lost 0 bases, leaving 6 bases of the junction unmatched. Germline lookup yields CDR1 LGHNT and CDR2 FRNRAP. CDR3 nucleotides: TGTGCTAGTGGTTTGGTACGGGCGGGAGCTAGCACAGATACGCAGTATTTT. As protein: CASGLVRAGASTDTQYF.

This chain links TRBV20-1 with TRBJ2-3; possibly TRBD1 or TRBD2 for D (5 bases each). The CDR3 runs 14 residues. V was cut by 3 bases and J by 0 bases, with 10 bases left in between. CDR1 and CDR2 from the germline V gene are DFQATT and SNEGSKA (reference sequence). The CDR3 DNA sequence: TGCAGTGCTAGGGGACCGGTCAGCACAGATACGCAGTATTTT. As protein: CSARGPVSTDTQYF.